A single TCR beta chain is shown here with its context. No antigen is known for it. The CDR3 runs to 16 residues. V dropped 0 bases and J dropped 4 bases, with 13 bases sitting between them. Germline lookup yields CDR1 MNHNS and CDR2 SASEGT. The sample is drawn from a study of OX40 agonist ivuxolimab in advanced cancers. For the study at large: Participants averaged 60 years of age (range roughly 23 to 85) and were less than 85% male. Checkpoint inhibitors had been given previously to roughly 40% of patients. Study results and limitations: Antigen specificity remained undetermined for the expanded peripheral T cells.

Produced via immunoSEQ multiplex PCR; TCRdb's table is partial and in-frame only. There are roughly 35,000 clones in the sample; roughly 86% occur only once, and 1.9% lies in the top ten. The rearrangement uses TRBV6-1 and TRBJ1-5; a possible D gene is TRBD1 (5 bases). Sequences were derived from CD4+ or CD8+ T cells sorted from blood, sampled in a trial of the OX40 agonist ivuxolimab. This TCR was sampled from an adult with an advanced solid tumor such as melanoma, head and neck, liver or kidney cancer. The CDR3 DNA is TGTGCCAGCAGTGAAGCGCTCAGGGTCAGTAATCAGCCCCAGCATTTT. This translates into CASSEALRVSNQPQHF.